The clone carrying this T cell receptor beta chain appeared a few times. The target antigen is unknown. This sample is part of a study of Graves' ophthalmopathy and Graves' hyperthyroidism. On the study more broadly: The blood sample was drawn at first diagnosis and before any treatment.

Findings and limits, study-wide: In blood, most expanded thyroid clonotypes above 0.001 frequency were also detected.

Germline-derived CDR1 and CDR2 are MDHEN and SYDVKM. V gave up 6 bases and J gave up 1 base; unmatched junction bases: 13. The CDR3 totals 17 residues. Eligible hyperthyroidism cases comprised new diagnoses of under 2 months' duration in individuals aged 18 to 65. Transcripts of RNA were the source for amplifying TCR beta CDR3 regions. HTBI primers were used in a first-round RT-PCR, which preceded a second-round multiplex PCR. TCRdb recomputed calls from the multiplex PCR reads with MiXCR, one row per CDR3 protein. Among under 800,000 distinct CDR3 sequences, about 24% were seen once, and the ten largest hold approximately 7%.

The rearrangement links TRBV28 to TRBJ2-5; 8 nucleotides match TRBD2. Sequencing input: peripheral blood. The origin of this receptor is a woman younger than 35 with stable Graves' hyperthyroidism. Some clones in this sample may be carry-over from other donors' samples. Here the CDR3 DNA reads TGTGCCAGCAGCCAATCTACCGGGACTAGATTCCAAGAGACCCAGTACTTC. Translation gives CASSQSTGTRFQETQYF.